Presented here are 5 T cell receptor beta chains from one specimen sequenced in a study of blood T cell repertoires in COVID-19. Profiled with immunoSEQ multiplex PCR; TCRdb holds only in-frame clones, not every one. Of about 180,000 clones listed, about 82% are singletons. Sequencing was carried out using PBMCs or T cells enriched from blood (not recorded which). Every receptor here comes from a woman aged 25-40 years who had recovered from COVID-19.

This clone was counted only a few times. The rearrangement joins TRBV27 to TRBJ2-7; TRBD1 matches 10 bases. The CDR3 runs to 14 residues. The V gene end was trimmed by 2 bases and the J gene end by 4 bases; junction bases not matched to a gene: 2. The germline V gene has CDR1 MNHEY and CDR2 SMNVEV (reference sequence). The CDR3 sequence: CASSLGQGGYEQYF. DNA for the CDR3: TGTGCCAGCAGTTTAGGACAGGGGGGATACGAGCAGTACTTC.

This chain uses TRBV12-5 with TRBJ1-1; 8 nucleotides align to TRBD1. CDR1 is LGHNT and CDR2 is FRNRAP in the germline V gene. The CDR3 sequence is 14 residues long. V shed 1 base and J 6 bases; nucleotides not matched to a gene: 4. The CDR3 region has the DNA TGTGCTAGTGGTTTGGCAGGGGGCGCGCCTGAAGCTTTCTTT. Translation gives CASGLAGGAPEAFF.

The chain links TRBV5-1 to TRBJ2-7, with TRBD2 identical over 12 bases. J lost 2 bases, V lost 3 bases, and 0 bases had no gene match. The CDR3 contains 14 residues. The germline gives CDR1 SGHRS, CDR2 YFSETQ. DNA for the CDR3: TGCGCCAGCAGCTCTAGCGGGAGGGCCTACGAGCAGTACTTC. Its protein is CASSSSGRAYEQYF. Together with reference TRBV5-1 and TRBJ2-7, the CDR3 gives the full variable domain: KAGVTQTPRYLIKTRGQQVTLSCSPISGHRSVSWYQQTPGQGLQFLFEYFSETQRNKGNFPGRFSGRQFSNSRSEMNVSTLELGDSALYLCASSSSGRAYEQYFGPGTRLTVT.

V and J are TRBV21-1 and TRBJ1-1. TRBV21-1 is a recognized pseudogene. This CDR3 has 14 amino acids. As DNA, the CDR3 is TGTGCCAGCAGCAAAGTCGGGGAGGGAGTGGAAGCTTTCTTT. It is translated as CASSKVGEGVEAFF.

The genes are TRBV29-1 and TRBJ2-7, with D possibly TRBD1 on 6 matching bases. The V gene's germline CDR1 is SQVTM and CDR2 ANQGSEA. The CDR3 is 16 amino acids. V was pared by 5 bases and J by 3 bases, with 23 bases between. The CDR3 nucleotides are TGCAGCGTTTCACCCCCAGGGACAAGGGGTGGCTACGAGCAGTACTTC. It is translated as CSVSPPGTRGGYEQYF.